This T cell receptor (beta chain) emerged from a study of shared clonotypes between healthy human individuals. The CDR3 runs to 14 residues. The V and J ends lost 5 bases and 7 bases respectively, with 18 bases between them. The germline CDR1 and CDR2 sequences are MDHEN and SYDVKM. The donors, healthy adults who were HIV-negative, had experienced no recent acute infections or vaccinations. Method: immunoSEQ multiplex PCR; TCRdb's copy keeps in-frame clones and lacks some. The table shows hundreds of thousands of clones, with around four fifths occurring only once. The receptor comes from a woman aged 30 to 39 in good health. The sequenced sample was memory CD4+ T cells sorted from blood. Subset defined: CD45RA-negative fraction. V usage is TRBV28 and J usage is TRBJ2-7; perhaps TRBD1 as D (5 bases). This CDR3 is CASSTHPNRGEQYF. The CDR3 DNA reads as TGTGCCAGCAGTACCCATCCCAATAGGGGAGAGCAGTACTTC.